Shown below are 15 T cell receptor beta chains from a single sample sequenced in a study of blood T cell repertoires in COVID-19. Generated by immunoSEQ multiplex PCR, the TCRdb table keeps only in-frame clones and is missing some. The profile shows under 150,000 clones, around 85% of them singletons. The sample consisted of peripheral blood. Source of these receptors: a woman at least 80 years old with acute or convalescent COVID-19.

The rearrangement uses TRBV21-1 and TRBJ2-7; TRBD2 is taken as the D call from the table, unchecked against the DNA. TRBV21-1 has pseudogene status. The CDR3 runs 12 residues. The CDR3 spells CASSKRGLQQYF. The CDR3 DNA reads TGTGCCAGCAGCAAACGAGGCTTACAGCAGTACTTC.

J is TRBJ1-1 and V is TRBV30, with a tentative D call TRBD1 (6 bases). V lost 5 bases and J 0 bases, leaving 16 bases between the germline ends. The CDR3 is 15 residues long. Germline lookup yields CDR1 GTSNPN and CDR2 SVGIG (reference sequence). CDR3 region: CAWPAGVGLNTEAFF. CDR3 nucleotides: TGTGCCTGGCCCGCAGGGGTGGGATTGAACACTGAAGCTTTCTTT.

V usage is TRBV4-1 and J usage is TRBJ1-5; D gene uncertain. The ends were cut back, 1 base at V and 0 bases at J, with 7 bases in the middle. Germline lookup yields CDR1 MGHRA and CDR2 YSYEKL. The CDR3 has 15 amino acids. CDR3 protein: CASSQVTDSNQPQHF. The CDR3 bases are TGCGCCAGCAGCCAAGTTACAGATAGCAATCAGCCCCAGCATTTT.

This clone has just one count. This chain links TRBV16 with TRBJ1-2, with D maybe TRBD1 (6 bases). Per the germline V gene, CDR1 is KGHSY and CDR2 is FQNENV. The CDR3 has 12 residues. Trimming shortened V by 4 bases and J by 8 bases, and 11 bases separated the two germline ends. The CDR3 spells CASSLSRGGYTF. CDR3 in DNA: TGTGCCAGCAGCCTTTCCAGGGGAGGCTACACCTTC.

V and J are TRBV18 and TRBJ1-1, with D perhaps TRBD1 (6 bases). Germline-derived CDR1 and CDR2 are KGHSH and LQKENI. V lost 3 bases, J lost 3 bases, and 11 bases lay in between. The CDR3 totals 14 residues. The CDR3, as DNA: TGTGCCAGCTCACCCCAGGGGTCCTACACTGAAGCTTTCTTT. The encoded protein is CASSPQGSYTEAFF.

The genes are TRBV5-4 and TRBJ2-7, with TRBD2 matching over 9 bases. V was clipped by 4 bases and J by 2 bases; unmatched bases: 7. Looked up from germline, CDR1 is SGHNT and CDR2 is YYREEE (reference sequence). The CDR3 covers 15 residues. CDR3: CASSPRGGRAYEQYF. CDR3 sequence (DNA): TGTGCCAGCAGCCCCAGGGGCGGGAGGGCCTACGAGCAGTACTTC.

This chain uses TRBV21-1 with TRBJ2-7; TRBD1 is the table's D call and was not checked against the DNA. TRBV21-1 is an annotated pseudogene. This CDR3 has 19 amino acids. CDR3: CASSKRGQGANPSIYEQYF. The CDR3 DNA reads TGTGCCAGCAGCAAAAGGGGGCAGGGGGCCAATCCCTCCATCTACGAGCAGTACTTC.

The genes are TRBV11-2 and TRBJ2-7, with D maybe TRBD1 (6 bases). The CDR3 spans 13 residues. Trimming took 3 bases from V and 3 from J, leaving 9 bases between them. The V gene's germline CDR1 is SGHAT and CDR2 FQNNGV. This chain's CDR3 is CASSFEQGYEQYF. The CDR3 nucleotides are TGTGCCAGCAGCTTTGAACAGGGCTACGAGCAGTACTTC. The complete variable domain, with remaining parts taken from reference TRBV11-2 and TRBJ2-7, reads EAGVAQSPRYKIIEKRQSVAFWCNPISGHATLYWYQQILGQGPKLLIQFQNNGVVDDSQLPKDRFSAERLKGVDSTLKIQPAKLEDSAVYLCASSFEQGYEQYFGPGTRLTVT.

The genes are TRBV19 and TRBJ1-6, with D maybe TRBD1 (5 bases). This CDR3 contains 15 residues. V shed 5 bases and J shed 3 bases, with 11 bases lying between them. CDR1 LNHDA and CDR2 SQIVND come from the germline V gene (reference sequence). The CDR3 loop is CASSVDRDYNSPLHF. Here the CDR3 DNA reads TGTGCCAGTAGTGTCGACAGAGACTATAATTCACCCCTCCACTTT.

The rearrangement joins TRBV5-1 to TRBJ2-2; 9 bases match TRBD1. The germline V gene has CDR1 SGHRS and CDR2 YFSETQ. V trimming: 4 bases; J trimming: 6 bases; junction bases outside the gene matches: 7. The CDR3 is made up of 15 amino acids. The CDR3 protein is CASSPGTGYPGELFF. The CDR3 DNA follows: TGCGCCAGCAGCCCTGGGACAGGGTATCCCGGGGAGCTGTTTTTT.

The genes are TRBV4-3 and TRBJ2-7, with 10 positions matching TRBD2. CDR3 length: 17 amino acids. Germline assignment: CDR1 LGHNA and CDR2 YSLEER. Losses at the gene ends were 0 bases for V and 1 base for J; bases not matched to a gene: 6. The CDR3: CASSQELGLAVSYEQYF. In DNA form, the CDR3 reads TGCGCCAGCAGCCAAGAATTAGGACTAGCGGTGTCCTACGAGCAGTACTTC.

The CDR3 loop is CASSYSRQLNTEAFF. In DNA, the CDR3 is TGTGCCAGCAGTTACTCGAGACAGTTGAACACTGAAGCTTTCTTT. V is TRBV6-2 or TRBV6-3 and J is TRBJ1-1; D is possibly TRBD1 (5 bases). This CDR3 is 15 amino acids long. Germline V lookup: CDR1 MNHEY, CDR2 SVGEGT. V lost 0 bases and J lost 0, with 8 bases in between.

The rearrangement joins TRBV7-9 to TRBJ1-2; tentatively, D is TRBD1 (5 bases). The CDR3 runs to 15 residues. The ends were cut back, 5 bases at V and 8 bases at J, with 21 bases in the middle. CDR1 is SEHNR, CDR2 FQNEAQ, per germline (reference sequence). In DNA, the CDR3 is TGTGCCAGCAGCCAACAGACCGCTGGGGGACTGGGCTACACCTTC. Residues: CASSQQTAGGLGYTF. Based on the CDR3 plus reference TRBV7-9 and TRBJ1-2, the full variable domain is DTGVSQNPRHKITKRGQNVTFRCDPISEHNRLYWYRQTLGQGPEFLTYFQNEAQLEKSRLLSDRFSAERPKGSFSTLEIQRTEQGDSAMYLCASSQQTAGGLGYTFGSGTRLTVV.

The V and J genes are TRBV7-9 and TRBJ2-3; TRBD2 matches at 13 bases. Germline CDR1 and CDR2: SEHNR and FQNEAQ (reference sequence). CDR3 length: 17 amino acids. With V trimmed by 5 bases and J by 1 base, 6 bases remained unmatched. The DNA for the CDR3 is TGTGCCAGCAGCCTACCTGGACTAGCGGGAGGCACAGATACGCAGTATTTT. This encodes CASSLPGLAGGTDTQYF. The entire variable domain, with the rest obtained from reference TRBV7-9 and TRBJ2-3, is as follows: DTGVSQNPRHKITKRGQNVTFRCDPISEHNRLYWYRQTLGQGPEFLTYFQNEAQLEKSRLLSDRFSAERPKGSFSTLEIQRTEQGDSAMYLCASSLPGLAGGTDTQYFGPGTRLTVL.

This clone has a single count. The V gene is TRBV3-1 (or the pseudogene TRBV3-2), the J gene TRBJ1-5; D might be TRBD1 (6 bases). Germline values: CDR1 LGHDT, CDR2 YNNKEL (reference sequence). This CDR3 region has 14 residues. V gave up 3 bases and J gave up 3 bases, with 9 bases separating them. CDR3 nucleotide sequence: TGTGCCAGCAGCCACGGACAGATCAATCAGCCCCAGCATTTT. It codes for CASSHGQINQPQHF.